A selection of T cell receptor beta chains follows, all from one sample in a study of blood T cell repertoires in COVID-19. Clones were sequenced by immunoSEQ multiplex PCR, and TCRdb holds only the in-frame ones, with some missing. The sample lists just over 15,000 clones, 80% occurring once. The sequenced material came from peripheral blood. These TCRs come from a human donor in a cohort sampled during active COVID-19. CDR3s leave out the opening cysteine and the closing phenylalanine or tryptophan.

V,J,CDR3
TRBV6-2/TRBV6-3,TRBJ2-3,ASSYLRGDTQY
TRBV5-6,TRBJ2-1,ASIRSTSYNEQF
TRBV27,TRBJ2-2,ASRQNGQVAGELF
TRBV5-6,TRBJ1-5,ASSTRGQINQPQH
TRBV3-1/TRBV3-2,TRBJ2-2,ASSPPWGHSNTGELF
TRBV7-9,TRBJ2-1,ASSSGLAGSREQF
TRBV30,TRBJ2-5,AWSRTGEAQETQY
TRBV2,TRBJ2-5,ASSVAGGGKTQY
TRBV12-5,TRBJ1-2,ASGWTGGTNYGYT
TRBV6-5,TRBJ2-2,ASKSGGNTGELF
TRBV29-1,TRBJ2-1,SVEDLGTGDYNEQF
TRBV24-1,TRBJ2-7,ATSAARPAGEQY
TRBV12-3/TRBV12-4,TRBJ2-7,ASSLGQSYEQY